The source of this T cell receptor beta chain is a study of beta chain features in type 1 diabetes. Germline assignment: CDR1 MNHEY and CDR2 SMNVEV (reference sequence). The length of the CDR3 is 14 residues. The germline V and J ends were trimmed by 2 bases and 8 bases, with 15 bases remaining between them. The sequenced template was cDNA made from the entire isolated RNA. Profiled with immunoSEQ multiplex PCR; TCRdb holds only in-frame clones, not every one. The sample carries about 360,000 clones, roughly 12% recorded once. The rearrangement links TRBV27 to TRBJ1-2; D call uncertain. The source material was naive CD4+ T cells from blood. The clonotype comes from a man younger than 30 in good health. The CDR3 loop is CASSLRPELRGYTF. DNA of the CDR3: TGTGCCAGCAGTTTACGTCCAGAATTGAGGGGCTACACCTTC.